Sequencing of this TCR beta chain was carried out in a study of CD8 T cells in Susac syndrome. It was with random hexamers that roughly 0.45 to 1 ug RNA was reverse transcribed. Via MiXCR, TCRdb re-called the immunoSEQ multiplex PCR reads, giving one row per CDR3 protein. Of some 200,000 distinct CDR3 sequences listed, 90% to 97% are singletons. This clonotype has a handful of counts. Trimming cost V 6 bases and J 3 bases, with 11 bases left between them. Germline CDR1 SQVTM, CDR2 ANQGSEA. CDR3 length: 12 amino acids. The J gene is TRBJ1-2, the V gene TRBV29-1; tentative D call: TRBD1 (5 bases). Sequencing was done on a sample of CD4+ T cells from PBMCs. The TCR comes from a human donor with Susac syndrome. This CDR3 reads CSVGTGDYGYTF. The CDR3 DNA reads as TGCAGCGTCGGTACAGGAGACTATGGCTACACCTTC.